What follows describes a single T cell receptor (beta chain). The antigen is unknown. CDR3 regions were amplified by Arm-PCR using iRepertoire HTBI primers to build TCR beta libraries. MiXCR, applied by TCRdb to the multiplex PCR reads, yields one record per CDR3 protein. In the table there are 400,000 to 500,000 distinct CDR3 sequences, about 20% of which are singletons. In germline, CDR1 is MNHNS, CDR2 SASEGT. V dropped 3 bases and J dropped 7; count of bases not matched to a gene: 8. The CDR3 contains 15 residues. Time point described: persistent/refractory GD, antithyroid drugs over 5 years with positive TRAb. Isolated PBMC RNA provided the starting material for the TCR library. Staff drew 8 to 9 milliliters of peripheral blood into EDTA tubes. This specimen belongs to a study of regulatory T cells in long-lasting Graves disease. Study-level results: Persistent cases of Graves' showed reduced TCR diversity relative to newly diagnosed patients. Examination was confined to peripheral blood, excluding thyroid tissue.

Specimen: peripheral blood mononuclear cells (PBMCs), collected when the disease was refractory, from a patient treated with antithyroid drugs. The gene calls are TRBV6-1 and TRBJ1-4; 7 bases align to TRBD1. The TCR comes from a female donor with Graves disease. The CDR3 DNA sequence: TGTGCCAGCAGTGATACGACAGGGCTAGCTGAAAAACTGTTTTTT. This gives the protein CASSDTTGLAEKLFF.